What follows are 20 T cell receptor beta chains derived from one specimen sequenced in a study of control samples from healthy donors and cancer patients (dated by TCRdb to the early 2020s). The library was built by means of the immunoSEQ multiplex PCR assay. The clones in this table, taken by TCRdb from immuneACCESS, are in-frame only. Not every clone is retained; where verified, under half of the shortfall comes from an unresolved V gene, and the cause of the rest is unknown. This sample lists some 90,000 clones; approximately 88% were detected once. Jointly, the top ten make up less than 8.5% of the sample. Sequencing used blood. The receptors shown here come from a woman in her sixties in good health.

The chain has TRBV7-2 and TRBJ1-2, with D perhaps matching TRBD1 (6 bases). This CDR3 has 13 residues. V shed 3 bases and J shed 8 bases, with 13 bases lying between them. Germline CDR1 reads SGHTA; CDR2 reads FQGNSA. CDR3 nucleotide sequence: TGTGCCAGCAGCTTCAGGGGAATGGAGGGCTACACCTTC. Residues: CASSFRGMEGYTF.

The chain links TRBV15 to TRBJ1-3, with 7 bases lining up with TRBD1. The CDR3 loop spans 16 amino acids. CDR1 and CDR2 from the germline V gene are LNHNV and YYDKDF (reference sequence). V dropped 0 bases and J dropped 2; count of bases not matched to a gene: 4. In DNA form, the CDR3 reads TGTGCCACCAGCAGAGAGGAGGGGGCGGCTGGAAACACCATATATTTT. Protein product: CATSREEGAAGNTIYF.

V is TRBV27 and J is TRBJ2-2, with 12 bases identical to TRBD2. The CDR3 has 17 amino acids. With V trimmed by 4 bases and J by 6 bases, 9 bases remained unmatched. Germline V lookup: CDR1 MNHEY, CDR2 SMNVEV (reference sequence). The CDR3 reads CASSSLARLAGAGELFF. CDR3 nucleotide sequence: TGTGCCAGCAGTTCCCTCGCCCGACTAGCGGGGGCCGGGGAGCTGTTTTTT.

The gene calls are TRBV10-2 and TRBJ2-1; weak D call: TRBD2 (5 bases). The germline gives CDR1 WSHSY, CDR2 SAAADI. V was shortened by 11 bases and J by 3 bases, with 14 bases between the two germline ends. The CDR3 runs 13 residues. The CDR3 reads CASASSDYNEQFF. Here the CDR3 DNA reads TGCGCCTCCGCTAGCTCGGACTACAATGAGCAGTTCTTC.

J is TRBJ1-6 and V is TRBV30; maybe TRBD1 (6 bases). Germline values: CDR1 GTSNPN, CDR2 SVGIG (reference sequence). The CDR3 has 13 residues. V lost 5 bases and J 5 bases, leaving 10 bases between the germline ends. The DNA for the CDR3 is TGTGCCTGGGATCAGGGGAATAATTCACCCCTCCACTTT. Its protein is CAWDQGNNSPLHF.

The chain has TRBV28 and TRBJ2-1, with TRBD2 as a possible D gene (5 bases). CDR3 size: 17 residues. Trimming stripped 7 bases from V and 7 bases from J, with 26 bases between. CDR1 and CDR2 from the germline V gene are MDHEN and SYDVKM. Here the CDR3 reads CASKPPDYDGRWNEQFF. CDR3 nucleotide sequence: TGTGCCAGCAAACCCCCTGACTACGATGGTCGGTGGAATGAGCAGTTCTTC.

V usage is TRBV5-6 and J usage is TRBJ2-4, with D unclear. CDR1 is SGHDT and CDR2 is YYEEEE in the germline V gene. CDR3 length: 14 amino acids. Trimming removed 0 bases from V and 0 bases from J, with 4 bases in between. The CDR3 sequence is CASSLEIAKNIQYF. The CDR3 region has the DNA TGTGCCAGCAGCTTGGAGATAGCCAAAAACATTCAGTACTTC. Variable domain in full (rest from reference TRBV5-6 and TRBJ2-4): DAGVTQSPTHLIKTRGQQVTLRCSPKSGHDTVSWYQQALGQGPQFIFQYYEEEERQRGNFPDRFSGHQFPNYSSELNVNALLLGDSALYLCASSLEIAKNIQYFGAGTRLSVL.

CDR3 in DNA: TGTGCCAGCAGTTACTCATCTAGCGGGAGCGATGAGCAGTTCTTC. This codes for CASSYSSSGSDEQFF. The chain has TRBV6-2 or TRBV6-3 and TRBJ2-1; the match to TRBD2 covers 10 bases. The junction had 4 bases not matched to a gene; V was cut back by 0 bases and J by 8 bases. The length of the CDR3 is 15 residues. The germline V gene has CDR1 MNHEY and CDR2 SVGEGT.

V gene TRBV28 combines with J gene TRBJ2-2, with 8 nucleotides matching TRBD1. The V gene's germline CDR1 is MDHEN and CDR2 SYDVKM. The CDR3 runs to 17 residues. V lost 2 bases to trimming and J lost 10 bases; unmatched junction nucleotides: 15. The CDR3 DNA sequence: TGTGCCAGCAGTTTACTTGAGCCAGGGGGCAAGGGGGAGGAGCTGTTTTTT. It specifies CASSLLEPGGKGEELFF.

This chain uses TRBV27 with TRBJ1-2; 11 bases fit TRBD1. Trimming at V came to 3 bases and at J to 8 bases, leaving 8 bases not matched to a gene. The CDR3 has 15 amino acids. Germline loops: CDR1 MNHEY, CDR2 SMNVEV (reference sequence). The CDR3 sequence is CASSFHGQGARGYTF. In DNA, the CDR3 is TGTGCCAGCAGTTTCCATGGACAGGGGGCGAGAGGCTACACCTTC.

The chain employs TRBV28 and TRBJ2-1; the match to TRBD1 covers 11 bases. CDR1 and CDR2 (germline): MDHEN, SYDVKM. This CDR3 is 16 amino acids long. The junction had 13 bases not matched to a gene; V was cut back by 5 bases and J by 10 bases. The CDR3 sequence: CASSEGGTGGFLEQFF. CDR3 coding DNA: TGTGCCAGCAGTGAAGGGGGGACAGGGGGTTTTCTAGAGCAGTTCTTC.

The V call is TRBV3-1 (or the pseudogene TRBV3-2), the J call TRBJ2-1; TRBD2 agrees at 10 bases. Unmatched junction bases numbered 5, after V lost 3 bases and J lost 9 bases. CDR3 length equals 14 residues. Germline V lookup: CDR1 LGHDT, CDR2 YNNKEL (reference sequence). CDR3 sequence reads: CASSHTRTSGEQFF. The CDR3 DNA sequence: TGTGCCAGCAGCCATACACGGACTAGCGGTGAGCAGTTCTTC.

This chain joins TRBV7-9 and TRBJ1-1; D is ambiguous. This CDR3 contains 13 residues. Trimming left V 5 bases short and J 1 base short, with 8 bases between. Germline V gives CDR1 SEHNR, CDR2 FQNEAQ (reference sequence). This chain's CDR3 is CASSRLQNTEAFF. CDR3 bases: TGTGCCAGCAGCCGACTTCAGAACACTGAAGCTTTCTTT.

This chain uses TRBV19 with TRBJ1-5; D ambiguous. Germline CDR1 LNHDA, CDR2 SQIVND (reference sequence). The CDR3 spans 16 residues. V was shortened by 1 base and J by 5 bases, with 15 bases between the two germline ends. The CDR3 sequence is CASSIAGRLRYQPQHF. As DNA, the CDR3 is TGTGCCAGTAGTATAGCGGGAAGACTGCGCTATCAGCCCCAGCATTTT.

This clone was counted between two and nine times. The V and J genes are TRBV29-1 and TRBJ1-4; no definite D call. From germline, CDR1 is SQVTM and CDR2 ANQGSEA. Trimming removed 7 bases from V and 8 bases from J, with 17 bases in between. The CDR3 is 13 residues long. CDR3 DNA sequence: TGCAGCGCCATGGGAGGGAGGGAGGAAAAACTGTTTTTT. Amino acid sequence: CSAMGGREEKLFF.

The genes are TRBV3-1 (or the pseudogene TRBV3-2) and TRBJ2-2; TRBD1 aligns across 7 bases. Germline CDR1 and CDR2: LGHDT and YNNKEL (reference sequence). The CDR3 is 13 residues long. V lost 3 bases, J lost 6 bases, and 1 base stayed unmatched. CDR3 sequence: CASSHQGAGELFF. The CDR3, as DNA: TGTGCCAGCAGCCACCAGGGGGCCGGGGAGCTGTTTTTT.

The rearrangement uses TRBV5-4 and TRBJ2-5; D might be TRBD1 or TRBD2, each matching 6 bases. The germline V and J ends were trimmed by 0 bases and 4 bases, with 19 bases remaining between them. CDR1 and CDR2 from the germline V gene are SGHNT and YYREEE (reference sequence). The CDR3 is 17 residues long. The CDR3 nucleotides are TGTGCCAGCAGCTTGGGGCTTAGCGAGGGGGGATTAGAGACCCAGTACTTC. Its translation: CASSLGLSEGGLETQYF. The full variable domain, with the rest looked up from reference TRBV5-4 and TRBJ2-5, is ETGVTQSPTHLIKTRGQQVTLRCSSQSGHNTVSWYQQALGQGPQFIFQYYREEENGRGNFPPRFSGLQFPNYSSELNVNALELDDSALYLCASSLGLSEGGLETQYFGPGTRLLVL.

V and J are TRBV18 and TRBJ1-2; the D gene is possibly TRBD1 (6 bases). Germline V gene lookup returns CDR1 KGHSH and CDR2 LQKENI. V was trimmed by 3 bases and J by 3 bases, leaving 14 bases between them. CDR3 size: 15 residues. CDR3 sequence: CASSPDRHRDYGYTF. In DNA, the CDR3 is TGTGCCAGCTCACCCGACAGGCATCGTGACTATGGCTACACCTTC.

Here the CDR3 reads CASSRQRLGETQYF. CDR3 in DNA: TGTGCCAGCAGCCGACAACGATTAGGAGAGACCCAGTACTTC. V gene TRBV28 combines with J gene TRBJ2-5; D uncertain. Between the trimmed V and J ends, which lost 6 bases and 4 bases, there was a span of 15 bases. The germline V gene encodes CDR1 MDHEN and CDR2 SYDVKM. This CDR3 region has 14 residues.

The V call is TRBV24-1, the J call TRBJ2-5, with a possible D match to TRBD2 (6 bases). CDR3 length: 15 residues. The V gene lost 6 bases and the J gene lost 4 bases, with 17 bases spanning the gap. CDR1 is KGHDR, CDR2 SFDVKD, per germline. The CDR3 nucleotides are TGTGCCACCAGTTCGGGGGTTGGGGCCCTAGAGACCCAGTACTTC. This gives the protein CATSSGVGALETQYF.